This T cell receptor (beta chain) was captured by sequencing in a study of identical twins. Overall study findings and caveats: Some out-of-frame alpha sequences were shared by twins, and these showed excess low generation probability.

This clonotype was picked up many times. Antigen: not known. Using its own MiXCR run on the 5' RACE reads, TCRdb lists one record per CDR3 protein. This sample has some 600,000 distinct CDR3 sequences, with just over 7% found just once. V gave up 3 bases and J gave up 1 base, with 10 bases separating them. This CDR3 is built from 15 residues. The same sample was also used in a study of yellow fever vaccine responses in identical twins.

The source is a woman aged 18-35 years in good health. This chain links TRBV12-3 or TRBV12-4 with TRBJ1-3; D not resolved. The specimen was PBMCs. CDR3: CASSFAQTSGNTIYF. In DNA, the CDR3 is TGTGCCAGCAGTTTTGCCCAAACGTCTGGAAACACCATATATTTT.